Listed here are 29 T cell receptor beta chains from one sample, sequenced in a study of blood T cell repertoires in COVID-19 (TCRdb year 2020). Libraries were constructed by the immunoSEQ multiplex PCR assay. The source is immuneACCESS, and TCRdb retained only in-frame sequences with V and J called. Part of the clones is not carried over; for the studies checked, unresolved V genes explain less than half of this, and the remainder is unexplained. Across this sample there are over 200,000 clones, with around 80% seen only once. 5% to 6% of the sample is taken by the ten largest. The sample consisted of peripheral blood. The receptors here all came from an elderly man with acute or convalescent COVID-19.

The genes are TRBV7-9 and TRBJ2-6; possible D gene TRBD1, 6 bases. CDR1 is SEHNR and CDR2 is FQNEAQ in the germline V gene (reference sequence). Trimming took off 2 bases at V and 0 bases at J, with 11 bases between the two ends. The CDR3 totals 17 residues. CDR3 protein: CASSLQTGNSGANVLTF. CDR3 coding DNA: TGTGCCAGCAGCTTACAGACAGGAAACTCTGGGGCCAACGTCCTGACTTTC. The full variable domain, with the rest looked up from reference TRBV7-9 and TRBJ2-6, is DTGVSQNPRHKITKRGQNVTFRCDPISEHNRLYWYRQTLGQGPEFLTYFQNEAQLEKSRLLSDRFSAERPKGSFSTLEIQRTEQGDSAMYLCASSLQTGNSGANVLTFGAGSRLTVL.

This clone was seen a single time. The V and J genes are TRBV11-3 and TRBJ2-1; 13 bases map to TRBD2. V gave up 2 bases and J gave up 6 bases; unmatched junction bases: 7. The CDR3 spans 17 residues. Germline V lookup: CDR1 SGHNT, CDR2 YENEEA. The CDR3 reads CASSLHSGTSGINEQFF. The CDR3 DNA reads as TGTGCCAGCAGCTTACACTCTGGGACTAGCGGGATCAATGAGCAGTTCTTC.

The chain combines TRBV19 with TRBJ2-5, with TRBD2 as a possible D gene (5 bases). The V end lost 3 bases, the J end lost 3 bases, and 11 bases lay between the germline ends. The germline V gene has CDR1 LNHDA and CDR2 SQIVND (reference sequence). The CDR3 contains 14 residues. CDR3 loop: CASSMPGLKETQYF. The DNA of the CDR3 is TGTGCCAGTAGTATGCCGGGATTAAAAGAGACCCAGTACTTC.

This clone came up a few times. V usage is TRBV18 and J usage is TRBJ2-5, with TRBD1 identical over 7 bases. V was pared by 5 bases and J by 3 bases, with 9 bases of the junction left unmatched. CDR3 length: 15 residues. Germline V gene lookup returns CDR1 KGHSH and CDR2 LQKENI. The CDR3 nucleotides are TGTGCCAGCTCATCCCGGGACAGCCAAGAAGAGACCCAGTACTTC. Translated, it gives CASSSRDSQEETQYF.

The J gene is TRBJ2-7, the V gene TRBV10-3, with 7 nucleotides matching TRBD1. CDR1 is ENHRY, CDR2 SYGVKD, per germline. CDR3 length: 12 residues. After removal of 7 bases from V and 3 bases from J, the junction contained 3 bases not matched to a gene. CDR3 nucleotides: TGTGCCATCATGAGGGACAGCTACGAGCAGTACTTC. Translating gives CAIMRDSYEQYF.

This chain links TRBV11-2 with TRBJ2-7; 10 nucleotides match TRBD1. The germline CDR1 and CDR2 sequences are SGHAT and FQNNGV. J was trimmed by 0 bases and V by 5 bases; bases with no gene match: 16. The CDR3 contains 19 residues. The DNA of the CDR3 is TGTGCCAGCAGCCTAGCCGGGACAGGGGTCTCTACCTTCTCCTACGAGCAGTACTTC. It specifies CASSLAGTGVSTFSYEQYF.

The rearrangement joins TRBV11-2 to TRBJ2-1; TRBD1 matches at 8 bases. This CDR3 has 16 residues. Per germline, CDR1 SGHAT and CDR2 FQNNGV. V trimming: 3 bases; J trimming: 3 bases; junction bases outside the gene matches: 7. This chain's CDR3 is CASSLSPGTGYNEQFF. CDR3 bases: TGTGCCAGCAGCTTGTCCCCCGGGACAGGCTACAATGAGCAGTTCTTC. Looking up the rest from reference TRBV11-2 and TRBJ2-1 gives the full variable domain: EAGVAQSPRYKIIEKRQSVAFWCNPISGHATLYWYQQILGQGPKLLIQFQNNGVVDDSQLPKDRFSAERLKGVDSTLKIQPAKLEDSAVYLCASSLSPGTGYNEQFFGPGTRLTVL.

The chain carries TRBV28 and TRBJ2-6, with a weak D call TRBD2 (7 bases). V lost 3 bases to trimming and J lost 4 bases, with 13 bases between them. The germline gives CDR1 MDHEN, CDR2 SYDVKM. This CDR3 spans 16 amino acids. The CDR3 here is CASSFVAGAGANVLTF. CDR3 coding DNA: TGTGCCAGCAGTTTTGTTGCGGGGGCCGGGGCCAACGTCCTGACTTTC.

Concerning this clone: The same CDR3 also results from other DNA sequences found in this sample. The gene calls are TRBV5-1 and TRBJ2-2; D is perhaps TRBD1 (7 bases). CDR1 and CDR2 (germline): SGHRS, YFSETQ. V was shortened by 4 bases and J by 0 bases, with 10 bases between the two germline ends. The CDR3 extends over 15 amino acids. CDR3 nucleotides: TGCGCCAGCAGCCGCGGGACAGCGAACACCGGGGAGCTGTTTTTT. This sequence encodes CASSRGTANTGELFF.

The V gene is TRBV23-1, the J gene TRBJ2-7; no firm D call. TRBV23-1 carries the ORF label, with uncertain function. The length of the CDR3 is 14 residues. V lost 0 bases and J lost 2, with 8 bases in between. Here the CDR3 reads CASSQSKRPYEQYF. The CDR3 bases are TGCGCCAGCAGTCAATCGAAGAGGCCCTACGAGCAGTACTTC.

This clone showed up just a few times. This chain joins TRBV5-5 and TRBJ1-6, with unresolved D. Trimming pared 5 bases from V and 5 bases from J, leaving 14 bases between. Germline V gene sequence: CDR1 SGHKS, CDR2 YYEKEE (reference sequence). There are 15 residues in the CDR3. The CDR3 sequence: CASSGGTANNSPLHF. The DNA of the CDR3 is TGTGCCAGCAGTGGAGGTACAGCAAATAATTCACCCCTCCACTTT.

This clone has just a few counts. The chain is built from TRBV6-5 and TRBJ2-5; 11 bases map to TRBD2. This CDR3 comprises 16 residues. Germline CDR1 and CDR2: MNHEY and SVGAGI. Trimming at V came to 4 bases and at J to 4 bases, leaving 8 bases not matched to a gene. CDR3 sequence reads: CASSSGLAGTLETQYF. The CDR3 DNA reads TGTGCCAGCAGTTCCGGACTAGCGGGCACATTAGAGACCCAGTACTTC.

The genes are TRBV18 and TRBJ2-7; 7 bases are shared with TRBD1. Germline CDR1 and CDR2: KGHSH and LQKENI. V shed 4 bases and J 1 base; nucleotides not matched to a gene: 7. This CDR3 has 15 residues. The CDR3 is CASSLDRAPSYEQYF. The CDR3 DNA follows: TGTGCCAGCTCACTAGACAGGGCCCCTTCCTACGAGCAGTACTTC.

J is TRBJ1-5 and V is TRBV11-2, with D possibly being TRBD1 (5 bases). V dropped 2 bases and J dropped 8 bases, with 10 bases sitting between them. The CDR3 totals 13 residues. From germline, CDR1 is SGHAT and CDR2 FQNNGV. The chain's CDR3 is CASSLRGREPQHF. Here the CDR3 DNA reads TGTGCCAGCAGCTTAAGGGGCCGCGAGCCCCAGCATTTT.

The V call is TRBV5-1, the J call TRBJ2-7, with 11 positions matching TRBD2. The ends lost 1 base at V and 4 bases at J; junction bases unmatched: 22. CDR1 and CDR2 (germline): SGHRS, YFSETQ. The CDR3 has 21 amino acids. The CDR3 here is CASSLISPGASGRLGWYEQYF. In nucleotides, the CDR3 is TGCGCCAGCAGCTTGATCTCCCCCGGGGCTAGCGGGAGGTTAGGATGGTACGAGCAGTACTTC.

The J gene is TRBJ2-3, the V gene TRBV19, with 11 positions matching TRBD2. CDR3 length: 15 residues. Germline V lookup: CDR1 LNHDA, CDR2 SQIVND (reference sequence). The V segment lost 6 bases and the J segment 2 bases; nucleotides outside the gene matches: 4. The CDR3 sequence: CASRGGLADTDTQYF. The CDR3 bases are TGTGCCAGTAGGGGGGGACTAGCGGACACAGATACGCAGTATTTT. The full variable domain, its missing parts supplied by reference TRBV19 and TRBJ2-3, is DGGITQSPKYLFRKEGQNVTLSCEQNLNHDAMYWYRQDPGQGLRLIYYSQIVNDFQKGDIAEGYSVSREKKESFPLTVTSAQKNPTAFYLCASRGGLADTDTQYFGPGTRLTVL.

This sequence joins TRBV5-1 and TRBJ1-2; D is possibly TRBD1 (5 bases). The germline V and J ends were trimmed by 0 bases and 8 bases, with 11 bases remaining between them. Looked up from germline, CDR1 is SGHRS and CDR2 is YFSETQ. The CDR3 extends over 13 amino acids. The CDR3 reads CASSLEGVRGYTF. The CDR3 region has the DNA TGCGCCAGCAGCTTGGAAGGGGTGAGGGGCTACACCTTC.

The chain uses TRBV6-5 and TRBJ1-2; D is unclear. The CDR3 is made up of 11 amino acids. Germline CDR1 reads MNHEY; CDR2 reads SVGAGI. V lost 8 bases, J lost 0 bases, and 4 bases lay in between. The CDR3 DNA is TGTGCCAGCGGAGCTAACTATGGCTACACCTTC. It encodes CASGANYGYTF.

The rearrangement links TRBV5-1 to TRBJ2-1; D is perhaps TRBD1 (6 bases). Germline V CDR1 and CDR2: SGHRS, YFSETQ. The CDR3 runs to 15 residues. Trimming removed 4 bases from V and 1 base from J, with 12 bases in between. CDR3 DNA sequence: TGCGCCAGCAGCCCCGGGACACAATCCTACAATGAGCAGTTCTTC. It specifies CASSPGTQSYNEQFF.

V gene TRBV19 combines with J gene TRBJ2-1; weak D call: TRBD2 (6 bases). The CDR3 is made up of 14 amino acids. V was shortened by 5 bases and J by 4 bases, with 12 bases between the two germline ends. From germline, CDR1 is LNHDA and CDR2 SQIVND (reference sequence). CDR3 nucleotides: TGTGCCAGTAGTCGCGGGACTGGATACAATGAGCAGTTCTTC. It translates to CASSRGTGYNEQFF.

This rearrangement joins TRBV7-2 to TRBJ2-7; TRBD1 matches at 7 bases. Germline values: CDR1 SGHTA, CDR2 FQGNSA. The CDR3 length is 15 residues. V shed 0 bases, J shed 1 base, and the junction held 3 bases outside the gene matches. The CDR3 sequence: CASSLASTGSYEQYF. The CDR3 region has the DNA TGTGCCAGCAGCTTAGCGTCGACAGGGTCCTACGAGCAGTACTTC.

This clone has a handful of counts. The chain is built from TRBV7-2 and TRBJ2-1; TRBD2 matches 10 bases. CDR3 length equals 16 residues. Germline CDR1 SGHTA, CDR2 FQGNSA. V lost 5 bases and J lost 1; bases outside the gene matches: 5. In nucleotides, the CDR3 is TGTGCCAGCAGCGCCTCTAGCGGGGGATCCTACAATGAGCAGTTCTTC. Translating it yields CASSASSGGSYNEQFF.

The J gene is TRBJ1-5, the V gene TRBV30; D is possibly TRBD1 (5 bases). Trimming left V 5 bases short and J 4 bases short, with 9 bases between. CDR1 GTSNPN and CDR2 SVGIG come from the germline V gene (reference sequence). The CDR3 totals 12 residues. The CDR3: CAWSGGNQPQHF. The CDR3 nucleotides read TGTGCCTGGTCGGGGGGTAATCAGCCCCAGCATTTT.

The V and J genes are TRBV2 and TRBJ2-7, with a weak D call TRBD1 (7 bases). The CDR3 length is 14 residues. Germline V gives CDR1 SNHLY, CDR2 FYNNEI. V dropped 4 bases and J dropped 6 bases, with 16 bases sitting between them. CDR3: CASSGAGTAGEQYF. The CDR3 bases are TGTGCCAGCAGTGGGGCAGGGACAGCGGGCGAGCAGTACTTC.

This clone occurred a few times. The rearrangement uses TRBV13 and TRBJ2-3, with 7 bases identical to TRBD2. This CDR3 is 15 amino acids long. CDR1 and CDR2 (germline): PRHDT, FYEKMQ (reference sequence). J gave up 5 bases and V 4 bases, and 9 bases lay outside the gene matches. CDR3 loop: CASSSSGRGKDTQYF. The CDR3, as DNA: TGTGCCAGCAGCTCTAGCGGACGAGGGAAAGATACGCAGTATTTT.

The CDR3 DNA reads TGTGCCACCAGTGTTGCAGGGCGCAATCAGCCCCAGCATTTT. It translates to CATSVAGRNQPQHF. The chain couples TRBV24-1 to TRBJ1-5, with D perhaps matching TRBD1 (5 bases). The V and J ends lost 5 bases and 2 bases respectively, with 9 bases between them. The CDR3 spans 14 residues. Looked up from germline, CDR1 is KGHDR and CDR2 is SFDVKD.

The chain recombines TRBV24-1 with TRBJ2-5, with D perhaps TRBD1 (6 bases). Trimming took 3 bases from V and 4 from J, leaving 17 bases between them. Germline V gene sequence: CDR1 KGHDR, CDR2 SFDVKD. The CDR3 spans 16 residues. This CDR3 is CATSDVGRGRGETQYF. The DNA of the CDR3 is TGTGCCACCAGTGATGTGGGCAGGGGACGGGGAGAGACCCAGTACTTC.

The chain has TRBV19 and TRBJ2-7; 9 positions match TRBD1. Per the germline V gene, CDR1 is LNHDA and CDR2 is SQIVND (reference sequence). The trim removed 5 bases at V and 6 bases at J, leaving 14 bases unmatched. There are 16 residues in the CDR3. The CDR3 DNA reads TGTGCCAGTAGTTCTCTGCCGGGACAGGGCTTTACCGAGCAGTACTTC. Protein sequence: CASSSLPGQGFTEQYF.

The genes are TRBV29-1 and TRBJ1-2; a possible D gene is TRBD1 (6 bases). From germline, CDR1 is SQVTM and CDR2 ANQGSEA. Trimming removed 7 bases at V and 2 bases at J, with 20 bases between. This CDR3 comprises 15 residues. CDR3: CSASLGRGTNYGYTF. CDR3 nucleotide sequence: TGCAGCGCAAGTTTGGGCAGGGGAACAAACTATGGCTACACCTTC.